The sequence of this T cell receptor beta chain was determined in a study of T cells in Graves' hyperthyroidism and ophthalmopathy. From RNA transcripts, TCR beta CDR3 regions were amplified. When the TCR CDR3 underwent first-round RT-PCR, the HTBI primer set was used. TCRdb analysed the multiplex PCR reads with MiXCR anew, one entry per CDR3 protein. The profile covers hundreds of thousands of distinct CDR3 sequences, with 20% appearing a single time and approximately 30% taken by the ten largest. The V and J ends lost 8 bases and 5 bases respectively, with 17 bases between them. Germline CDR1 SNHLY, CDR2 FYNNEI. The CDR3 runs to 14 residues. Whole-study findings and limits: Appearing also in blood were most of the thyroid clonotypes expanded above 0.001.

This clonotype was picked up a small number of times. Its antigen remains unidentified. This clonotype originated in a man aged 30 to 45 with Graves' ophthalmopathy. The sequencing input was blood. This chain links TRBV2 with TRBJ2-3, with D tentatively TRBD2 (7 bases). The CDR3: CASRGGEGLDTQYF. In DNA form, the CDR3 reads TGTGCCAGCCGAGGGGGGGAGGGCTTAGATACGCAGTATTTT.